This T cell receptor beta chain was recovered during a study of blood T cell repertoires in COVID-19. Study-level information: Spain, Italy and the United States supplied samples that represented acute and convalescent COVID-19. In each case, the material was cDNA or gDNA derived from T cells, B-cell-depleted T cells, or PBMCs.

Only a few counts were recorded for this clone. This CDR3 has 14 residues. Germline CDR1 reads MNHNY; CDR2 reads SVGAGI (reference sequence). Trimming removed 7 bases at V and 0 bases at J, with 13 bases between. Under the authors' procedure: The authors estimated nucleated cell counts from reference gene primer amplification. Sequencing used immunoSEQ multiplex PCR; TCRdb keeps in-frame clones, though not all of them. D and trimming come from the DNA, and the V and J calls and clone size come from that table. The table records about 120,000 clones, about four fifths of them present only once. The sample comprised peripheral blood. V is TRBV6-6 and J is TRBJ2-7, with D possibly TRBD2 on 6 matching bases. This clonotype was obtained from a human donor in a cohort sampled during active COVID-19. CDR3 amino acids: CASMRGLGSYEQYF. CDR3 sequence (DNA): TGTGCCAGCATGAGGGGACTCGGCTCCTACGAGCAGTACTTC.